The 32 T cell receptor beta chains in this list originate from one sample, sequenced in a study of breast tumors, draining lymph nodes, adjacent tissues. TCRdb reprocessed the multiplex PCR reads with MiXCR, giving one entry per CDR3 protein. The data contain 180,000 or so distinct CDR3 sequences, around a third of them singletons. The lymph nodes were axillary draining lymph nodes from breast cancer patients. The sequenced sample was axillary lymph node tissue. All receptors derive from a female donor with breast cancer. Some clones in this sample may be carry-over from other donors' samples.

This clonotype was recorded many times. The V call is TRBV6-5, the J call TRBJ2-7; D remains ambiguous. V was pared by 6 bases and J by 2 bases, with 17 bases between. This CDR3 is built from 15 residues. Germline-derived CDR1 and CDR2 are MNHEY and SVGAGI. The CDR3 nucleotides read TGTGCCAGCAGAACACGGACGGCTCGGGCCTACGAGCAGTACTTC. Its translation: CASRTRTARAYEQYF.

At least ten counts were recorded for this clonotype. This chain joins TRBV2 and TRBJ1-2, with 7 positions matching TRBD1. V was clipped by 4 bases and J by 6 bases; unmatched bases: 8. The V gene's germline CDR1 is SNHLY and CDR2 FYNNEI. The CDR3 has 14 amino acids. CDR3 amino acids: CASSALTGKDGYTF. CDR3 bases: TGTGCCAGCAGTGCTTTGACAGGGAAGGATGGCTACACCTTC.

The chain combines TRBV11-1 with TRBJ1-1; tentatively, D is TRBD1 (5 bases). V lost 5 bases to trimming and J lost 4 bases, with 14 bases between them. There are 14 residues in the CDR3. Germline assignment: CDR1 SGHAT and CDR2 FQDESV (reference sequence). DNA of the CDR3: TGTGCCAGCAGCCCCAAGGGGCCGGGCACTGAAGCTTTCTTT. Encoded protein: CASSPKGPGTEAFF.

Ten or more counts support this clonotype. At one of its ends the junction is not consistent with the germline gene, which may arise from a read error. The chain couples TRBV6-5 to TRBJ1-6; D is possibly TRBD1 (6 bases). This CDR3 has 19 amino acids. Looked up from germline, CDR1 is MNHEY and CDR2 is SVGAGI. The chain's CDR3 is CASSYNREPHRSDNSPLHF. CDR3 bases: TGTGCCAGCAGTTACAACAGGGAGCCCCACCGCTCCGATAATTCACCCCTCCACTTT.

Concerning this clonotype: This sequence may be a read error, since a much larger clone differs from it by one base. The V call is TRBV6-6, the J call TRBJ1-2; D is perhaps TRBD1 (5 bases). The CDR3 contains 15 residues. The germline V gene has CDR1 MNHNY and CDR2 SVGAGI (reference sequence). Trimming cost V 5 bases and J 4 bases, with 17 bases left between them. The CDR3 DNA sequence: TGTGCCAGCAGTCAATATCAGGGAACGAGCTATGGCTACACCTTC. It yields the protein CASSQYQGTSYGYTF.

Points on this clonotype: A much bigger clone sits one base away, suggesting this may be a read error. V usage is TRBV12-3 or TRBV12-4 and J usage is TRBJ2-1, with D possibly TRBD1 on 6 matching bases. The CDR3 runs to 16 residues. CDR3 in amino acids: CARSRGDTGFYNEQFF. As DNA, the CDR3 is TGTGCCCGCAGCCGTGGGGACACAGGATTCTACAATGAGCAGTTCTTC.

This clonotype was recorded many times. The rearrangement uses TRBV12-3 or TRBV12-4 and TRBJ2-2; TRBD2 matches at 10 bases. With 0 bases clipped from V and 2 bases from J, the junction kept 3 bases outside the gene matches. The CDR3 is 17 residues long. The CDR3 sequence: CASSLASSGRNTGELFF. CDR3 in DNA: TGTGCCAGCAGTTTAGCTTCTAGCGGGAGAAACACCGGGGAGCTGTTTTTT.

The sample holds many counts of this clonotype. The chain combines TRBV20-1 with TRBJ2-7; TRBD2 matches 12 bases. Germline V gene data show CDR1 as DFQATT and CDR2 as SNEGSKA (reference sequence). The junction had 9 bases not matched to a gene; V was cut back by 6 bases and J by 3 bases. The CDR3 sequence is 15 residues long. CDR3 sequence (DNA): TGCAGTGCCCAACCTACTAGCGGGGGGCTCTACGAGCAGTACTTC. Its translation is CSAQPTSGGLYEQYF.

This clonotype was seen many times. V usage is TRBV5-4 and J usage is TRBJ2-1, with 11 bases identical to TRBD2. In germline, CDR1 is SGHNT, CDR2 YYREEE (reference sequence). Trimming took 4 bases from V and 7 from J; bases not matched to a gene: 10. The CDR3 spans 16 residues. The CDR3 DNA reads as TGTGCCAGCAGCACCTTAGCGGGAGGGCCGGGAAATGAGCAGTTCTTC. Its translation: CASSTLAGGPGNEQFF.

This clonotype was seen ten or more times. The genes are TRBV20-1 and TRBJ1-4; D gene unclear. Germline CDR1 reads DFQATT; CDR2 reads SNEGSKA (reference sequence). V was trimmed by 0 bases and J by 3 bases, leaving 11 bases between them. The CDR3 totals 15 residues. CDR3 in amino acids: CSARDSADPNEKLFF. Here the CDR3 DNA reads TGCAGTGCTAGAGATTCGGCCGATCCTAATGAAAAACTGTTTTTT.

The CDR3 region has the DNA TGTGCCAGTAGTATAGGGGGGTCAAGGGGTGAGACCCAGTACTTC. Encoded protein: CASSIGGSRGETQYF. The gene calls are TRBV19 and TRBJ2-5, with D possibly being TRBD1 or TRBD2 (5 bases each). The ends were cut back, 1 base at V and 5 bases at J, with 14 bases in the middle. CDR3 length: 15 residues. Germline V gene data show CDR1 as LNHDA and CDR2 as SQIVND (reference sequence).

This clonotype came up many times. The V call is TRBV6-6, the J call TRBJ2-6; D not certain. This CDR3 is built from 16 residues. CDR1 is MNHNY and CDR2 is SVGAGI in the germline V gene (reference sequence). The germline V and J ends were trimmed by 5 bases and 0 bases, with 11 bases remaining between them. This CDR3 reads CASSHPYTSGANVLTF. The CDR3 DNA is TGTGCCAGCAGTCACCCCTACACCTCTGGGGCCAACGTCCTGACTTTC.

This clonotype occurred many times. The rearrangement links TRBV30 to TRBJ2-5; D unclear. The CDR3 spans 14 residues. V gave up 5 bases and J gave up 2 bases, with 15 bases separating them. The germline CDR1 and CDR2 sequences are GTSNPN and SVGIG (reference sequence). The CDR3 sequence is CAWEVGFGQETQYF. DNA for the CDR3: TGTGCCTGGGAGGTGGGGTTCGGGCAAGAGACCCAGTACTTC. Combining the CDR3 with reference TRBV30 and TRBJ2-5 gives the whole variable domain SQTIHQWPATLVQPVGSPLSLECTVEGTSNPNLYWYRQAAGRGLQLLFYSVGIGQISSEVPQNLSASRPQDRQFILSSKKLLLSDSGFYLCAWEVGFGQETQYFGPGTRLLVL.

A remark on this clonotype: In this CDR3 the conserved last residue, phenylalanine or tryptophan, is missing, so a read error is likely. No DNA is shown, since the ends of the CDR3 on it are uncertain; the CDR3 is the one TCRdb lists. J is TRBJ2-6 and V is TRBV6-6. CDR1 is MNHNY and CDR2 is SVGAGI in the germline V gene (reference sequence). Termini included, the CDR3 measures 9 amino acids. This CDR3 is CASSYQRTS.

Ten or more counts support this clonotype. The chain couples TRBV9 to TRBJ2-3, with D possibly TRBD2 on 7 matching bases. V was pared by 0 bases and J by 5 bases, with 16 bases between. The CDR3 length is 16 residues. CDR1 is SGDLS, CDR2 YYNGEE, per germline. This CDR3 is CASSVEVGGLGDTQYF. In DNA, the CDR3 is TGTGCCAGCAGCGTAGAGGTGGGGGGGCTCGGAGATACGCAGTATTTT.

The chain uses TRBV19 and TRBJ2-5; 10 nucleotides align to TRBD2. J lost 2 bases, V lost 5 bases, and 5 bases had no gene match. The CDR3 is made up of 15 amino acids. Germline CDR1 LNHDA, CDR2 SQIVND (reference sequence). CDR3 loop: CASSALAGQQETQYF. DNA for the CDR3: TGTGCCAGTAGTGCACTAGCGGGACAGCAAGAGACCCAGTACTTC.

This clonotype was recorded many times. The V gene is TRBV9, the J gene TRBJ2-1; TRBD2 aligns across 15 bases. Germline V CDR1 and CDR2: SGDLS, YYNGEE. V lost 7 bases, J lost 10 bases, and 12 bases stayed unmatched. The CDR3 is 16 residues long. The CDR3 bases are TGTGCCAGCCTTCCCGGGACTAGCGGGGGGTGGGGAGAGCAGTTCTTC. Translating it yields CASLPGTSGGWGEQFF.

In its sample, this clonotype was seen many times. The rearrangement links TRBV19 to TRBJ1-2, with 9 bases fitting TRBD1. CDR1 LNHDA and CDR2 SQIVND come from the germline V gene (reference sequence). The CDR3 is 16 residues long. Trimming cost V 6 bases and J 3 bases; bases outside gene matches: 11. The CDR3 region is CASRVATGGRDYGYTF. In DNA form, the CDR3 reads TGTGCCAGTAGGGTGGCGACAGGGGGTAGAGACTATGGCTACACCTTC.

The chain joins TRBV2 to TRBJ1-6; the match to TRBD1 covers 8 bases. The germline V gene encodes CDR1 SNHLY and CDR2 FYNNEI. Trimming took 5 bases from V and 7 from J; bases not matched to a gene: 7. This CDR3 region has 15 residues. The CDR3 DNA reads TGTGCCAGCAGTTCCGGGACAGGAGCCAATTCACCCCTCCACTTT. It encodes CASSSGTGANSPLHF.

The V call is TRBV15, the J call TRBJ2-7; TRBD1 matches at 10 bases. Germline CDR1 LNHNV, CDR2 YYDKDF (reference sequence). The CDR3 spans 15 residues. J lost 5 bases, V lost 3 bases, and 7 bases had no gene match. The CDR3 DNA sequence: TGTGCCACCAGCAGCTGGGGACAGGGGTTCCACGAGCAGTACTTC. Protein sequence: CATSSWGQGFHEQYF.

The V call is TRBV7-9, the J call TRBJ1-6; 9 bases fit TRBD1. Germline trimming cut 4 bases from V and 9 bases from J; bases unmatched to any gene: 4. Germline loops: CDR1 SEHNR, CDR2 FQNEAQ (reference sequence). CDR3 length equals 14 residues. The CDR3 sequence: CASSYGQGSSPLHF. The CDR3 DNA is TGTGCCAGCAGCTACGGACAGGGGAGTTCACCCCTCCACTTT.

In regard to this clonotype: This may come from a read error, since a much larger clone is one base off. This chain connects TRBV29-1 to TRBJ2-7; 8 bases agree with TRBD2. J gave up 1 base and V 8 bases, and 10 bases lay outside the gene matches. The V gene's germline CDR1 is SQVTM and CDR2 ANQGSEA. The CDR3 is 14 residues long. CDR3 in DNA: TGCAGCATTGTTAGCGGGACAACGTCCTACGAGCAGTACTTC. This codes for CSIVSGTTSYEQYF.

The J gene is TRBJ2-7, the V gene TRBV9; D unclear. Per germline, CDR1 SGDLS and CDR2 YYNGEE. V was clipped by 0 bases and J by 6 bases, with 7 bases between them. The CDR3 loop spans 12 amino acids. The CDR3 nucleotides read TGTGCCAGCAGCGTAGAGGTAGGCGAGCAGTACTTC. Amino acids: CASSVEVGEQYF.

This clonotype was observed at least ten times. The chain employs TRBV6-2 or TRBV6-3 and TRBJ2-1, with unresolved D. Trimming cost V 6 bases and J 2 bases, with 11 bases left between them. The CDR3 has 14 amino acids. The germline CDR1 and CDR2 sequences are MNHEY and SVGEGT. DNA of the CDR3: TGTGCCAGCAGACCTCGGAGTGCCTACAATGAGCAGTTCTTC. Translation: CASRPRSAYNEQFF.

The J gene is TRBJ1-2, the V gene TRBV6-5; D is possibly TRBD1 (5 bases). Trimming shortened V by 5 bases and J by 5 bases, and 15 bases separated the two germline ends. The CDR3 extends over 14 amino acids. Germline CDR1 is MNHEY and CDR2 is SVGAGI. The CDR3 DNA reads TGTGCCAGCAGTCCGGGACGACTCTGGTATGGCTACACCTTC. Protein product: CASSPGRLWYGYTF.

This clonotype has ten or more counts. This rearrangement joins TRBV19 to TRBJ2-1; 13 bases match TRBD2. The length of the CDR3 is 15 residues. The germline gives CDR1 LNHDA, CDR2 SQIVND (reference sequence). V dropped 3 bases and J dropped 9; count of bases not matched to a gene: 5. As DNA, the CDR3 is TGTGCCAGTAGTATCTGGACTAGCGGGGGTATTGAGCAGTTCTTC. Residues: CASSIWTSGGIEQFF. Filled out from reference TRBV19 and TRBJ2-1, the complete variable domain reads DGGITQSPKYLFRKEGQNVTLSCEQNLNHDAMYWYRQDPGQGLRLIYYSQIVNDFQKGDIAEGYSVSREKKESFPLTVTSAQKNPTAFYLCASSIWTSGGIEQFFGPGTRLTVL.

This clonotype was counted at least ten times. The chain couples TRBV29-1 to TRBJ1-3, with D possibly TRBD1 on 5 matching bases. The CDR3 is 13 amino acids. Between the trimmed V and J ends, which lost 4 bases and 4 bases, there was a span of 11 bases. From germline, CDR1 is SQVTM and CDR2 ANQGSEA. This chain's CDR3 is CSVAGDQGNTIYF. The CDR3 DNA reads as TGCAGCGTTGCGGGGGATCAAGGAAACACCATATATTTT.

There are many counts of this clonotype. The V and J genes are TRBV7-8 and TRBJ2-3; D is possibly TRBD1 or TRBD2 (6 bases each). Germline V CDR1 and CDR2: SGHVS, FQNEAQ. The V end was cut by 5 bases, the J end by 6 bases, with 15 bases between. This CDR3 is built from 14 residues. CDR3 coding DNA: TGTGCCAGCAGCCCTATCCGGGGGCTGGATACGCAGTATTTT. Its translation is CASSPIRGLDTQYF.

This clonotype was detected ten times or more. The chain couples TRBV30 to TRBJ1-5; possibly TRBD1 for D (5 bases). The V end was cut by 1 base, the J end by 5 bases, with 9 bases between. Germline CDR1 is GTSNPN and CDR2 is SVGIG (reference sequence). This CDR3 has 13 residues. As DNA, the CDR3 is TGTGCCTGGAGTGGCCAGGGCGATCAGCCCCAGCATTTT. As protein: CAWSGQGDQPQHF.

The genes are TRBV5-8 and TRBJ2-2; D is possibly TRBD2 (6 bases). V was trimmed by 2 bases and J by 0 bases, leaving 8 bases between them. The germline V gene encodes CDR1 SGHTS and CDR2 YDEGEE. The CDR3 consists of 15 residues. The CDR3 DNA follows: TGTGCCAGCAGCTTAACGGGGGCGAACACCGGGGAGCTGTTTTTT. Translated: CASSLTGANTGELFF.

In regard to this clonotype: One junction end disagrees with the germline gene, perhaps due to a read error. V gene TRBV12-3 or TRBV12-4 combines with J gene TRBJ1-3; D unresolved. The CDR3 length is 10 residues. The CDR3 bases are TGTGCTAGCGGTGGAAACGCCATATATTTT. Translated, it gives CASGGNAIYF.

This clonotype was seen repeatedly, ten times or more. The chain employs TRBV5-1 and TRBJ1-5; possible D gene TRBD1, 5 bases. Looked up from germline, CDR1 is SGHRS and CDR2 is YFSETQ. With 4 bases removed from V and 6 bases from J, the gap between germline ends came to 8 bases. This CDR3 contains 12 residues. CDR3 sequence (DNA): TGCGCCAGCAGCCCCGGGACTCAGCCCCAGCATTTT. Its translation is CASSPGTQPQHF.